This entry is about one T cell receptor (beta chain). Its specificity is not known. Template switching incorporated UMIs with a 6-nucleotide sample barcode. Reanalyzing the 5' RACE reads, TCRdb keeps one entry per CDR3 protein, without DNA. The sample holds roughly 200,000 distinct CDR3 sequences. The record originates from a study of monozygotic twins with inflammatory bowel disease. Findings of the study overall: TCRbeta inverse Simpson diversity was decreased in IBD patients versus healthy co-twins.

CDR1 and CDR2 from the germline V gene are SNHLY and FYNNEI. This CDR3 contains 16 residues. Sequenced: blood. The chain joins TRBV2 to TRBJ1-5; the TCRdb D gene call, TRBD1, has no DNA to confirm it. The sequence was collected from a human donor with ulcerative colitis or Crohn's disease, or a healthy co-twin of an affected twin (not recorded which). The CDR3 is CASSGDAGTGNQPQHF.